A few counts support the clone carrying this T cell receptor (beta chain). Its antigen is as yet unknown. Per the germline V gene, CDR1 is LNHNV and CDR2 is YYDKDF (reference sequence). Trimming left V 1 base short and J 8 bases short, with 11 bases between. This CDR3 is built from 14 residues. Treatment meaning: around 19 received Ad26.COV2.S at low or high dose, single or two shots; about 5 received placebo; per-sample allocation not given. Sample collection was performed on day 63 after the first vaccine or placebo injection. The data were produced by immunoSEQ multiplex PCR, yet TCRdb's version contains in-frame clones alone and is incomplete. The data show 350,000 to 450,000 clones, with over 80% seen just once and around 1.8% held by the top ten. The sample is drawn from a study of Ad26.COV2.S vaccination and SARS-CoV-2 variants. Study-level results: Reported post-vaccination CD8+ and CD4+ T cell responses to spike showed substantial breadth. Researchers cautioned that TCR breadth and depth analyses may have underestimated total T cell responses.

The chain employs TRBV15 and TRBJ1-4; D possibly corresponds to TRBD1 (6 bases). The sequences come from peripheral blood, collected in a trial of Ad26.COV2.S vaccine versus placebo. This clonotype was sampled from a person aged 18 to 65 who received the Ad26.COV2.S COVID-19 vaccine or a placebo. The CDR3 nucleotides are TGTGCCACCAGCAGAGGGGGGCAGCGGGAAAAACTGTTTTTT. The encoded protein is CATSRGGQREKLFF.